Each of the 18 T cell receptor beta chains below was sequenced from the same sample in a study of memory CD4+ T cells and cytomegalovirus serostatus (dated by TCRdb to the late 2010s). Single viable CD3+CD4+CD8-CD45RO+ cells were sorted as memory CD4+ T cells on a FACSAria II. Receptor libraries were prepared by the immunoSEQ multiplex PCR assay. Entries here come from immuneACCESS through TCRdb and include only in-frame sequences with V and J called. Some clones fail to appear in such tables; in the studies checked, an unresolved V gene covers under half of the shortfall, and the cause of the remainder is unknown. The sample has more than 45,000 clones on record, around 80% of them singletons. The top ten constitute 0.6% to 0.9% of the sample. Sequences were obtained from memory CD4+ T cells from blood. These receptors all stem from an adult in good health and CMV-seronegative.

There are a few counts of this clone. This chain joins TRBV2 and TRBJ2-3, with 9 nucleotides matching TRBD2. Trimming cost V 4 bases and J 6 bases; bases outside gene matches: 5. This CDR3 is built from 14 residues. Germline V lookup: CDR1 SNHLY, CDR2 FYNNEI. The CDR3 region is CASSGLAGRDTQYF. The CDR3 DNA follows: TGTGCCAGCAGTGGGCTAGCGGGGCGGGATACGCAGTATTTT.

V is TRBV4-2 and J is TRBJ1-2, with D tentatively TRBD1 (6 bases). Trimming left V 0 bases short and J 4 bases short, with 12 bases between. CDR1 LGHNA and CDR2 YNFKEQ come from the germline V gene. This CDR3 is built from 15 residues. The CDR3 here is CASSQDPRGSYGYTF. CDR3 coding DNA: TGTGCCAGCAGCCAAGATCCCAGGGGCTCCTATGGCTACACCTTC.

The chain uses TRBV13 and TRBJ1-2; the match to TRBD1 covers 10 bases. The germline gives CDR1 PRHDT, CDR2 FYEKMQ (reference sequence). Losses at the gene ends were 4 bases for V and 2 bases for J; bases not matched to a gene: 1. The CDR3 loop spans 14 amino acids. The CDR3 loop reads CASSSGQGNYGYTF. CDR3 sequence (DNA): TGTGCCAGCAGCTCGGGACAGGGGAACTATGGCTACACCTTC.

V gene TRBV6-1 combines with J gene TRBJ1-2, with a weak D call TRBD1 (5 bases). The CDR3 contains 15 residues. Looked up from germline, CDR1 is MNHNS and CDR2 is SASEGT. The V end was cut by 1 base, the J end by 5 bases, with 14 bases between. CDR3 protein: CASSEGRAGMYGYTF. The DNA of the CDR3 is TGTGCCAGCAGTGAAGGTCGGGCAGGGATGTATGGCTACACCTTC.

The genes are TRBV28 and TRBJ2-7, with no clear D. The CDR3 is made up of 10 amino acids. From germline, CDR1 is MDHEN and CDR2 SYDVKM. Deletions cut 8 bases from V and 1 base from J, with 3 bases between. DNA of the CDR3: TGTGCCAGCGGTTCCTACGAGCAGTACTTC. Its protein product is CASGSYEQYF.

This chain connects TRBV28 to TRBJ2-1; TRBD2 matches at 8 bases. CDR1 is MDHEN, CDR2 SYDVKM, per germline. V shed 6 bases and J 7 bases; nucleotides not matched to a gene: 11. CDR3 size: 15 residues. The CDR3 here is CASSPHREGRNEQFF. The CDR3 region has the DNA TGTGCCAGCAGCCCCCATCGGGAGGGCCGGAATGAGCAGTTCTTC.

This chain uses TRBV27 with TRBJ2-3, with D hard to call. The length of the CDR3 is 15 residues. The ends were cut back, 2 bases at V and 3 bases at J, with 12 bases in the middle. The germline V gene has CDR1 MNHEY and CDR2 SMNVEV (reference sequence). As DNA, the CDR3 is TGTGCCAGCAGTTTAGGGTTTAAGATGACAGATACGCAGTATTTT. This translates into CASSLGFKMTDTQYF.

DNA for the CDR3: TGTGCCAGCTCCGGCTTGGCCCGCGGAGAGACCCAGTACTTC. It codes for CASSGLARGETQYF. The chain combines TRBV7-7 with TRBJ2-5; no firm D call. CDR1 is SSHAT, CDR2 FNYEAQ, per germline (reference sequence). The CDR3 runs 14 residues. V was shortened by 8 bases and J by 4 bases, with 17 bases between the two germline ends. Full variable domain (outside the CDR3, taken from reference TRBV7-7 and TRBJ2-5): GAGVSQSPRYKVTKRGQDVTLRCDPISSHATLYWYQQALGQGPEFLTYFNYEAQPDKSGLPSDRFSAERPEGSISTLTIQRTEQRDSAMYRCASSGLARGETQYFGPGTRLLVL.

The rearrangement links TRBV9 to TRBJ2-3; 10 nucleotides agree with TRBD1. Looked up from germline, CDR1 is SGDLS and CDR2 is YYNGEE. V trimming: 4 bases; J trimming: 4 bases; junction bases outside the gene matches: 9. This CDR3 has 16 amino acids. In DNA form, the CDR3 reads TGTGCCAGCAGCCTGGCGGGACAGGGGAGGGCAGATACGCAGTATTTT. It translates to CASSLAGQGRADTQYF.

The chain uses TRBV11-2 and TRBJ1-2, with D perhaps TRBD1 (6 bases). V lost 2 bases and J lost 4, with 11 bases in between. CDR1 SGHAT and CDR2 FQNNGV come from the germline V gene. The CDR3 sequence is 14 residues long. CDR3 nucleotides: TGTGCCAGCAGCTTAAGTCAGGGGCTCTATGGCTACACCTTC. Residues: CASSLSQGLYGYTF.

V usage is TRBV30 and J usage is TRBJ2-2; tentatively, D is TRBD1 (5 bases). CDR1 is GTSNPN and CDR2 is SVGIG in the germline V gene (reference sequence). V was trimmed by 3 bases and J by 7 bases, leaving 21 bases between them. This CDR3 has 16 amino acids. The CDR3 DNA reads TGTGCCTGGAGCACCTTCAGGGTTTTGCAGGGCGGGGAGCTGTTTTTT. Its translation: CAWSTFRVLQGGELFF.

This clone was counted a single time. The J gene is TRBJ2-5, the V gene TRBV30; perhaps D is TRBD1 or TRBD2 (5 bases each). V was pared by 5 bases and J by 5 bases, with 12 bases between. Germline V gives CDR1 GTSNPN, CDR2 SVGIG (reference sequence). This CDR3 has 12 amino acids. The CDR3 loop reads CAWSRGRETQYF. CDR3 nucleotide sequence: TGTGCCTGGTCCCGGGGCCGGGAGACCCAGTACTTC.

The rearrangement links TRBV5-4 to TRBJ2-2; tentatively, D is TRBD1 (6 bases). V lost 4 bases and J 0 bases, leaving 10 bases between the germline ends. The CDR3 extends over 15 amino acids. The germline V gene encodes CDR1 SGHNT and CDR2 YYREEE (reference sequence). This CDR3 is CASSPGTSNTGELFF. Here the CDR3 DNA reads TGTGCCAGCAGCCCGGGGACATCGAACACCGGGGAGCTGTTTTTT.

This clone came up a few times. The chain carries TRBV7-6 and TRBJ1-1; TRBD1 aligns across 7 bases. The CDR3 totals 13 residues. With 5 bases clipped from V and 5 bases from J, the junction kept 5 bases outside the gene matches. Per germline, CDR1 SGHVS and CDR2 FNYEAQ. The CDR3 region is CASSRDRVTEAFF. The CDR3, as DNA: TGTGCCAGCAGCCGTGACAGGGTGACTGAAGCTTTCTTT.

The table lists this clone with a count of one. The V gene is TRBV6-5, the J gene TRBJ1-4; possible D gene TRBD1, 6 bases. Trimming stripped 4 bases from V and 8 bases from J, with 14 bases between. Germline assignment: CDR1 MNHEY and CDR2 SVGAGI. The CDR3 loop spans 14 amino acids. The CDR3 DNA reads TGTGCCAGCAGTTCAACAGGGCTAGGGGAAAAACTGTTTTTT. It encodes CASSSTGLGEKLFF.

The rearrangement uses TRBV7-8 and TRBJ1-2; D not certain. There are 14 residues in the CDR3. Trimming removed 1 base at V and 7 bases at J, with 13 bases between. CDR1 is SGHVS and CDR2 is FQNEAQ in the germline V gene. CDR3 residues: CASSLGGFQVGYTF. For the CDR3, the DNA is TGTGCCAGCAGCTTAGGGGGATTTCAGGTTGGCTACACCTTC.

The chain combines TRBV5-4 with TRBJ2-1; D perhaps matches TRBD2 (5 bases). CDR3 length: 15 residues. Germline V CDR1 and CDR2: SGHNT, YYREEE (reference sequence). Trimming cost V 0 bases and J 4 bases, with 11 bases left between them. CDR3 sequence (DNA): TGTGCCAGCAGCTTGGTACGGGGTTCTTACAATGAGCAGTTCTTC. It encodes CASSLVRGSYNEQFF.

This rearrangement joins TRBV5-1 to TRBJ2-1; 7 nucleotides match TRBD1. Trimming cost V 0 bases and J 9 bases; bases outside gene matches: 6. CDR1 is SGHRS and CDR2 is YFSETQ in the germline V gene. CDR3 length: 14 residues. Here the CDR3 reads CASSLGQGELEQFF. The CDR3 coding sequence is TGCGCCAGCAGCTTGGGGCAGGGGGAACTTGAGCAGTTCTTC.